This TCR beta chain was recovered during a study of PD-1 blockade in classical Hodgkin lymphoma. Sequenced by immunoSEQ multiplex PCR; TCRdb stores in-frame clones only, minus some. The table includes tens of thousands of clones, approximately 92% detected once. All patients experienced relapse after autologous stem cell transplantation, and brentuximab vedotin exposure was variable. The study recorded best responses of complete response, partial response or progressive disease. On this clone: Its antigen is unidentified.

Regarding the study as a whole: Individuals initiating nivolumab under 1 year after ASCT were excluded. Complete responders possessed baseline diversity comparable to newly diagnosed patients.

The CDR3 is made up of 15 amino acids. V was trimmed by 7 bases and J by 2 bases, leaving 16 bases between them. CDR1 is MDHEN and CDR2 is SYDVKM in the germline V gene. The starting material was peripheral blood mononuclear cells (PBMCs), obtained at baseline. The sequence came from a human donor with classical Hodgkin lymphoma. The chain couples TRBV28 to TRBJ2-3; perhaps TRBD2 as D (5 bases). CDR3 coding DNA: TGTGCCAGCATAAGAGGGCGGGCGATCACAGATACGCAGTATTTT. Protein sequence: CASIRGRAITDTQYF.